Listed below are T cell receptor beta chains from one sample, sequenced in a study of technical replicates of blood from four donors. The method was immunoSEQ multiplex PCR; TCRdb's version includes in-frame clones alone and lacks a portion of them. The data contain fewer than 100,000 clones, 75% to 95% of them seen just once; the ten biggest clones take up 0.25% to 0.35%. The sequenced sample consisted of T cells isolated from PBMCs. These receptors were obtained from a human donor in good health. Both conserved end residues are part of each CDR3. D genes are given only for firm matches. Size is omitted from some rows. Given values are once, few, many or a class for expanded clones.

d_gene: NA
v_gene: TRBV10-1
abundance: NA
j_gene: TRBJ2-1
CDR3aa: CASSQRWEAPYNEQFF
CDR3nt: TGCGCCAGCAGTCAGCGGTGGGAGGCACCCTACAATGAGCAGTTCTTC

d_gene: NA
v_gene: TRBV4-1
abundance: NA
j_gene: TRBJ1-2
CDR3aa: CASSQPQGRPGGYTF
CDR3nt: TGCGCCAGCAGCCAACCGCAGGGGCGTCCAGGCGGCTACACCTTC

d_gene: TRBD2
v_gene: TRBV5-4
abundance: NA
j_gene: TRBJ2-7
CDR3aa: CASSLSSGGVRYEQYF
CDR3nt: TGTGCCAGCAGCTTGTCGAGCGGGGGGGTTAGGTACGAGCAGTACTTC

d_gene: NA
v_gene: TRBV5-1
abundance: NA
j_gene: TRBJ2-2
CDR3aa: CASSLDSNTGELFF
CDR3nt: TGCGCCAGCAGCTTGGACAGTAACACCGGGGAGCTGTTTTTT

d_gene: NA
v_gene: TRBV19
abundance: NA
j_gene: TRBJ2-2
CDR3aa: CASSISGVTGELFF
CDR3nt: TGTGCCAGTAGCATTTCAGGGGTGACCGGGGAGCTGTTTTTT

d_gene: TRBD2
v_gene: TRBV2
abundance: NA
j_gene: TRBJ2-7
CDR3aa: CASSHLLGLAGRGLDEQYF
CDR3nt: TGTGCCAGCAGTCACCTTTTGGGACTAGCGGGAAGAGGCTTGGACGAGCAGTACTTC

d_gene: TRBD2
v_gene: TRBV18
abundance: NA
j_gene: TRBJ2-7
CDR3aa: CASSPPGVGGNEQYF
CDR3nt: TGTGCCAGCTCACCACCCGGCGTGGGAGGGAACGAGCAGTACTTC

d_gene: NA
v_gene: TRBV30
abundance: NA
j_gene: TRBJ1-2
CDR3aa: CAWSGYGYTF
CDR3nt: TGTGCCTGGAGCGGTTATGGCTACACCTTC

d_gene: NA
v_gene: TRBV7-9
abundance: few
j_gene: TRBJ2-4
CDR3aa: CASSLALSPGPLNF
CDR3nt: TGTGCCAGCAGCTTAGCGCTTTCTCCAGGCCCTCTTAACTTC

d_gene: NA
v_gene: TRBV19
abundance: NA
j_gene: TRBJ1-6
CDR3aa: CASTQGQLNSPLHF
CDR3nt: TGTGCCAGTACCCAGGGACAATTAAATTCACCCCTCCACTTT

d_gene: NA
v_gene: TRBV18
abundance: NA
j_gene: TRBJ1-3
CDR3aa: CASSPQPGTGNTIYF
CDR3nt: TGTGCCAGCTCACCACAGCCAGGGACTGGAAACACCATATATTTT

d_gene: NA
v_gene: TRBV10-1
abundance: NA
j_gene: TRBJ2-5
CDR3aa: CASSDLQETQYF
CDR3nt: TGCGCCAGCAGTGATTTACAAGAGACCCAGTACTTC

d_gene: NA
v_gene: TRBV7-9
abundance: NA
j_gene: TRBJ2-5
CDR3aa: CASSFLAVETQYF
CDR3nt: TGTGCCAGCAGCTTCCTGGCGGTGGAGACCCAGTACTTC

d_gene: TRBD1
v_gene: TRBV6-1
abundance: NA
j_gene: TRBJ2-3
CDR3aa: CASSEIRGTGVPDTQYF
CDR3nt: TGTGCCAGCAGTGAAATTAGGGGGACAGGGGTCCCAGATACGCAGTATTTT

d_gene: TRBD2
v_gene: TRBV30
abundance: once
j_gene: TRBJ2-3
CDR3aa: CAWNFGGTDTQYF
CDR3nt: TGTGCCTGGAATTTCGGGGGGACAGATACGCAGTATTTT

d_gene: TRBD1
v_gene: TRBV19
abundance: NA
j_gene: TRBJ1-1
CDR3aa: CASSGTGALNTEAFF
CDR3nt: TGTGCCAGCTCTGGGACAGGGGCCTTGAACACTGAAGCTTTCTTT

d_gene: NA
v_gene: TRBV30
abundance: NA
j_gene: TRBJ2-1
CDR3aa: CAWISPPRADPYNEQFF
CDR3nt: TGTGCCTGGATTTCCCCGCCGAGAGCGGACCCCTACAATGAGCAGTTCTTC

d_gene: NA
v_gene: TRBV25-1
abundance: NA
j_gene: TRBJ1-2
CDR3aa: CASSDRYYGYTF
CDR3nt: TGTGCCAGCAGTGACAGGTACTATGGCTACACCTTC

d_gene: TRBD1
v_gene: TRBV7-9
abundance: NA
j_gene: TRBJ1-1
CDR3aa: CASSPGTAEAFF
CDR3nt: TGTGCCAGCAGCCCAGGGACAGCTGAAGCTTTCTTT

d_gene: NA
v_gene: TRBV28
abundance: NA
j_gene: TRBJ2-3
CDR3aa: CASSLFLDTQYF
CDR3nt: TGTGCCAGCAGCCTATTCCTGGATACGCAGTATTTT

d_gene: TRBD1
v_gene: TRBV18
abundance: NA
j_gene: TRBJ2-2
CDR3aa: CASSLRGQGPYTGELFF
CDR3nt: TGTGCCAGCTCCCTCAGGGGACAGGGGCCTTACACCGGGGAGCTGTTTTTT

d_gene: NA
v_gene: TRBV6-5
abundance: NA
j_gene: TRBJ1-5
CDR3aa: CASSPTGSSNQPQHF
CDR3nt: TGTGCCAGCAGTCCTACAGGGTCTAGCAATCAGCCCCAGCATTTT

d_gene: TRBD1
v_gene: TRBV2
abundance: NA
j_gene: TRBJ2-1
CDR3aa: CASSAQGAQFF
CDR3nt: TGTGCCAGCAGTGCACAGGGGGCACAGTTCTTC

d_gene: NA
v_gene: TRBV7-9
abundance: NA
j_gene: TRBJ1-5
CDR3aa: CASSPQNSNQPQHF
CDR3nt: TGTGCCAGCAGCCCCCAGAATAGCAATCAGCCCCAGCATTTT

d_gene: NA
v_gene: TRBV2
abundance: NA
j_gene: TRBJ1-2
CDR3aa: CASLTGTLYGYTF
CDR3nt: TGTGCCAGCTTGACAGGAACGCTGTATGGCTACACCTTC

d_gene: NA
v_gene: TRBV5-1
abundance: NA
j_gene: TRBJ1-2
CDR3aa: CASLQGTLANYGYTF
CDR3nt: TGCGCCAGCCTACAGGGTACCTTAGCTAACTATGGCTACACCTTC

d_gene: TRBD1
v_gene: TRBV7-9
abundance: NA
j_gene: TRBJ2-5
CDR3aa: CASSFDRGLETQYF
CDR3nt: TGTGCCAGCAGCTTCGACAGGGGACTCGAGACCCAGTACTTC

d_gene: TRBD1
v_gene: TRBV6-1
abundance: NA
j_gene: TRBJ1-6
CDR3aa: CASSETGTDNSPLHF
CDR3nt: TGTGCCAGCAGTGAAACCGGGACAGATAATTCACCCCTCCACTTT

d_gene: TRBD1
v_gene: TRBV29-1
abundance: NA
j_gene: TRBJ2-3
CDR3aa: CSVEGQGSGTDTQYF
CDR3nt: TGCAGCGTTGAGGGACAGGGGAGCGGCACAGATACGCAGTATTTT

d_gene: TRBD2
v_gene: TRBV6-1
abundance: NA
j_gene: TRBJ2-7
CDR3aa: CASSDTGLVAAVQYF
CDR3nt: TGTGCCAGCAGTGATACGGGACTAGTAGCTGCAGTGCAGTACTTC

d_gene: NA
v_gene: TRBV14
abundance: few
j_gene: TRBJ2-7
CDR3aa: CASSQAPQRMLYEQYF
CDR3nt: TGTGCCAGCAGCCAAGCCCCCCAGCGGATGCTCTACGAGCAGTACTTC

d_gene: NA
v_gene: TRBV19
abundance: NA
j_gene: TRBJ1-1
CDR3aa: CASSTQLFTEAFF
CDR3nt: TGTGCCAGTAGTACCCAGTTATTCACTGAAGCTTTCTTT

d_gene: TRBD2
v_gene: TRBV11-3
abundance: NA
j_gene: TRBJ2-1
CDR3aa: CASSPGTINEQFF
CDR3nt: TGTGCCAGCAGCCCCGGGACTATAAATGAGCAGTTCTTC

d_gene: TRBD1
v_gene: TRBV18
abundance: NA
j_gene: TRBJ2-1
CDR3aa: CASSPDRVGEQFF
CDR3nt: TGTGCCAGCTCACCAGACAGGGTGGGTGAGCAGTTCTTC

d_gene: NA
v_gene: TRBV7-3
abundance: NA
j_gene: TRBJ2-2
CDR3aa: CASSLTGAVFPGELFF
CDR3nt: TGTGCCAGCAGCTTAACAGGCGCGGTTTTCCCCGGGGAGCTGTTTTTT

d_gene: NA
v_gene: TRBV12-5
abundance: NA
j_gene: TRBJ1-1
CDR3aa: CASGTLGHPRAFF
CDR3nt: TGTGCTAGTGGCACTCTAGGACATCCCCGGGCTTTCTTT

d_gene: NA
v_gene: TRBV30
abundance: NA
j_gene: TRBJ2-7
CDR3aa: CAWSPSHEQYF
CDR3nt: TGTGCCTGGAGTCCTTCTCACGAGCAGTACTTC

d_gene: TRBD1
v_gene: TRBV5-1
abundance: NA
j_gene: TRBJ2-2
CDR3aa: CASSLLPGQLTGELFF
CDR3nt: TGCGCCAGCAGCCTTTTACCGGGACAGCTGACCGGGGAGCTGTTTTTT

d_gene: TRBD2
v_gene: TRBV10-1
abundance: NA
j_gene: TRBJ2-1
CDR3aa: CASSPGLAGADEQFF
CDR3nt: TGCGCCAGCAGCCCGGGACTAGCGGGAGCGGATGAGCAGTTCTTC

d_gene: TRBD1
v_gene: TRBV7-6
abundance: once
j_gene: TRBJ1-1
CDR3aa: CASSLTGTEAFF
CDR3nt: TGTGCCAGCAGCTTGACAGGGACTGAAGCTTTCTTT

d_gene: TRBD2
v_gene: TRBV2
abundance: NA
j_gene: TRBJ2-7
CDR3aa: CASSLGTSGTHEQYF
CDR3nt: TGTGCCAGCAGTCTTGGGACTAGCGGGACACACGAGCAGTACTTC

d_gene: TRBD2
v_gene: TRBV28
abundance: NA
j_gene: TRBJ2-1
CDR3aa: CASKGIAGGRSSYNEQFF
CDR3nt: TGTGCCAGTAAAGGGATAGCGGGAGGCCGAAGCTCCTACAATGAGCAGTTCTTC

d_gene: TRBD2
v_gene: TRBV2
abundance: once
j_gene: TRBJ2-1
CDR3aa: CASSRNSGGERQFF
CDR3nt: TGTGCCAGCAGTCGTAATAGCGGGGGGGAGAGGCAGTTCTTC

d_gene: TRBD2
v_gene: TRBV7-9
abundance: NA
j_gene: TRBJ2-7
CDR3aa: CASKAGGYEQYF
CDR3nt: TGTGCCAGCAAAGCGGGGGGATACGAGCAGTACTTC

d_gene: NA
v_gene: TRBV6-1
abundance: NA
j_gene: TRBJ2-5
CDR3aa: CASSEATNLQETQYF
CDR3nt: TGTGCCAGCAGTGAGGCTACTAACCTGCAAGAGACCCAGTACTTC

d_gene: NA
v_gene: TRBV29-1
abundance: NA
j_gene: TRBJ2-2
CDR3aa: CSVSRGDTGELFF
CDR3nt: TGCAGCGTTAGTCGGGGAGACACCGGGGAGCTGTTTTTT

d_gene: TRBD2
v_gene: TRBV7-8
abundance: NA
j_gene: TRBJ2-2
CDR3aa: CASSRRFLAENTGELFF
CDR3nt: TGTGCCAGCAGCCGCCGGTTTCTAGCGGAAAACACCGGGGAGCTGTTTTTT

d_gene: NA
v_gene: TRBV5-4
abundance: NA
j_gene: TRBJ2-6
CDR3aa: CASSSQGAGANVLTF
CDR3nt: TGTGCCAGCAGCAGCCAGGGTGCTGGGGCCAACGTCCTGACTTTC

d_gene: TRBD1
v_gene: TRBV30
abundance: few
j_gene: TRBJ1-2
CDR3aa: CAWIRTGNYGYTF
CDR3nt: TGTGCCTGGATTAGGACAGGGAACTATGGCTACACCTTC

d_gene: TRBD2
v_gene: TRBV7-9
abundance: NA
j_gene: TRBJ2-3
CDR3aa: CASSLGTSGVTDTQYF
CDR3nt: TGTGCCAGCAGCTTAGGTACTAGCGGGGTCACAGATACGCAGTATTTT

d_gene: NA
v_gene: TRBV29-1
abundance: NA
j_gene: TRBJ2-1
CDR3aa: CSVDFPGHLSYNEQFF
CDR3nt: TGCAGCGTTGACTTTCCCGGACACCTCTCCTACAATGAGCAGTTCTTC

d_gene: NA
v_gene: TRBV25-1
abundance: NA
j_gene: TRBJ2-1
CDR3aa: CASSEKIGSSYNEQFF
CDR3nt: TGTGCCAGCAGTGAAAAGATTGGGAGCTCCTACAATGAGCAGTTCTTC

d_gene: NA
v_gene: TRBV20-1
abundance: NA
j_gene: TRBJ2-3
CDR3aa: CSAIPLDTQYF
CDR3nt: TGCAGTGCAATCCCCCTAGATACGCAGTATTTT